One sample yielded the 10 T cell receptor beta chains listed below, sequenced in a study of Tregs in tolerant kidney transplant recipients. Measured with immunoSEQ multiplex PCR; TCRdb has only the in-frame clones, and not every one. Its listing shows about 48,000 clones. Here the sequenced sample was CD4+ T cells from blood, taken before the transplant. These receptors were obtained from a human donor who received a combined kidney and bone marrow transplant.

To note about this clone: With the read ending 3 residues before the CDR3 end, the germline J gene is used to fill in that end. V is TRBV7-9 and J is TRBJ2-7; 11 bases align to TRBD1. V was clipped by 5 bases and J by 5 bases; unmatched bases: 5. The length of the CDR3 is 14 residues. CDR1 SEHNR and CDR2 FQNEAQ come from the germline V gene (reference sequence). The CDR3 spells CASSLGQGANEQYF. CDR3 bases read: TGTGCCAGCAGCCTAGGACAGGGGGCAAACGAG.

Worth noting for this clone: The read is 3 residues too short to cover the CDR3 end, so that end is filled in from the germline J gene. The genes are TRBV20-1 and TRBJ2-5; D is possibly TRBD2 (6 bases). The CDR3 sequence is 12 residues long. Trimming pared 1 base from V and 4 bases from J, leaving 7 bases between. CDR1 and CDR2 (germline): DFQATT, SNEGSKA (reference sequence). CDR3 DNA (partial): TGCAGTGCTAGAGTTAGCGGAGAGACC. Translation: CSARVSGET. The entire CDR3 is CSARVSGETQYF.

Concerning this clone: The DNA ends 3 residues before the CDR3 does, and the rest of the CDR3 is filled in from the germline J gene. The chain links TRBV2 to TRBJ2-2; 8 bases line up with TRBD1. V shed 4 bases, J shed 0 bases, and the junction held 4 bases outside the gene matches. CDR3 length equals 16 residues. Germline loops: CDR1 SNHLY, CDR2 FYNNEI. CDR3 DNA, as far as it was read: TGTGCCAGCAGTGGACAGGGGATGGCGAACACCGGGGAG. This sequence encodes CASSGQGMANTGE. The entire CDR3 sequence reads CASSGQGMANTGELFF.

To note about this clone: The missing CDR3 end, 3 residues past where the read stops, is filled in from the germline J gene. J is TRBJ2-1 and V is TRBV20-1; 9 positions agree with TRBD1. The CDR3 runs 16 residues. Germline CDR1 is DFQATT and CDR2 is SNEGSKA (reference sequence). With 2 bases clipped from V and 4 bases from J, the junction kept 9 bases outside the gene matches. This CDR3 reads CSARRQGVLGYNEQFF. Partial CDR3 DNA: TGCAGTGCTAGAAGACAGGGGGTATTAGGTTACAATGAG.

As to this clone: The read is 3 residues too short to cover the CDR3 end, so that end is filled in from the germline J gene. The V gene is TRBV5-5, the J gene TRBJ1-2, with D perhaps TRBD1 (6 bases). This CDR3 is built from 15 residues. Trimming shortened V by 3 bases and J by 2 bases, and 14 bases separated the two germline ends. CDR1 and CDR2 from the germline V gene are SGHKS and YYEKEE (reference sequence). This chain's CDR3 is CASSSTGTQNYGYTF. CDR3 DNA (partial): TGTGCCAGCAGCTCAACCGGGACACAGAACTATGGC.

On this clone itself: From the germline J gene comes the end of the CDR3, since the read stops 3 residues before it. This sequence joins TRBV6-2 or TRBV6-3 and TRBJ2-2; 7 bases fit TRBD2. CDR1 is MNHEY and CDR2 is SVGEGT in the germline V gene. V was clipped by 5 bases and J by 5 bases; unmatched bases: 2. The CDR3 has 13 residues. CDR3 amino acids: CASSRGGTGELFF. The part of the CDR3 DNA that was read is TGTGCCAGCAGTCGGGGAGGGACCGGGGAG.

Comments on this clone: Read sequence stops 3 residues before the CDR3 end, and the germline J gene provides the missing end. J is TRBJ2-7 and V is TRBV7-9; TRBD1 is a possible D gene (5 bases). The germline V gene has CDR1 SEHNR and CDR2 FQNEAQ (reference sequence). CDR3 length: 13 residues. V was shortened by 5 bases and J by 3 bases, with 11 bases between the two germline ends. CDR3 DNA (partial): TGTGCCAGCAGCCGAACCCAGGGCTACGAG. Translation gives CASSRTQGYE. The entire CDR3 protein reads CASSRTQGYEQYF.

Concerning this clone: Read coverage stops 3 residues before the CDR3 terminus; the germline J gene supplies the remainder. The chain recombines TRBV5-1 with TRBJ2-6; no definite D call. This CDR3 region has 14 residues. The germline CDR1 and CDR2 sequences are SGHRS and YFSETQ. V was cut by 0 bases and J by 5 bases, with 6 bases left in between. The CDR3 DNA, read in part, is TGCGCCAGCAGCTTGGATCAAAGGGCCAACGTC. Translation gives CASSLDQRANV. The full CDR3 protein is CASSLDQRANVLTF.

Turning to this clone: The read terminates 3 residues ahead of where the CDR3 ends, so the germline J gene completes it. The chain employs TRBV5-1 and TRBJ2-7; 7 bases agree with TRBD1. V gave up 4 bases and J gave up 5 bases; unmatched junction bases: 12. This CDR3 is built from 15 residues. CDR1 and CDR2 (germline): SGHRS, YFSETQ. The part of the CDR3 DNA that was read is TGCGCCAGCAGCCCCAGACTCACAGGGGTCGACGAG. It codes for CASSPRLTGVDE. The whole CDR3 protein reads CASSPRLTGVDEQYF.

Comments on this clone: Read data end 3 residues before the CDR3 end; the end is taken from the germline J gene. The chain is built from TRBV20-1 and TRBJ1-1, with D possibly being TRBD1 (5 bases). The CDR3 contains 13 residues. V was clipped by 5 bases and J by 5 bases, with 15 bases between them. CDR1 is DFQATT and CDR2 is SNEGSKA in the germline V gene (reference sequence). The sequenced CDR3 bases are TGCAGTGCTCCCGGCGGGGGGGGTACTGAA. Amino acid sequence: CSAPGGGGTE. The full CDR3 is CSAPGGGGTEAFF.